The sequence of this T cell receptor beta chain was determined in a study of cytomegalovirus exposure and HLA in healthy donors. Points from the study as a whole: The listing of approximately 160 TCR beta chains classed them as cytomegalovirus-associated. Most sequenced TCRs were rare (though some public TCRs occurred in many donors). In vitro testing confirmed a few CMV-associated chains as specific for CMV antigens.

The donors were part of the roughly 120-subject validation cohort, which stood apart from the roughly 700-subject first cohort. For this clone: The antigen is not known.

Unmatched junction bases numbered 3, after V lost 4 bases and J lost 3 bases. Germline CDR1 SGHNT, CDR2 YYREEE (reference sequence). The CDR3 spans 14 residues. Sequencing used immunoSEQ multiplex PCR; TCRdb keeps in-frame clones, though not all of them. The sample holds roughly 84,000 clones; roughly 93% are singletons and the top ten take over 2%. The source is a man aged 25 to 40 in good health and CMV-seronegative. This chain uses TRBV5-4 with TRBJ2-5; TRBD2 agrees at 10 bases. Specimen: PBMCs. The CDR3 spells CASSGLAEEETQYF. CDR3 DNA sequence: TGTGCCAGCAGCGGACTAGCGGAGGAAGAGACCCAGTACTTC.